The rows below give T cell receptor beta chains drawn from one sample of a study of T cells in Graves' hyperthyroidism and ophthalmopathy. MiXCR was run by TCRdb on the multiplex PCR reads, yielding one entry per CDR3 protein. The sample includes about 300,000 distinct CDR3 sequences, more than 10% of them seen just once. Sequenced sample: blood. Receptors originate from a woman aged 25-40 years with Graves' hyperthyroidism that later progressed to Graves' ophthalmopathy. Both conserved end residues are part of each CDR3. D genes are given only for firm matches. A clone size is listed for some rows: how often the clone was seen (once, few, many), or a class if it is expanded.

D gene: TRBD1; J gene: TRBJ2-1; clone size: few; V gene: TRBV11-2; CDR3 protein: CASSDDRVSYNEQFF; CDR3 DNA: TGTGCCAGCAGCGATGACAGGGTTTCCTACAATGAGCAGTTCTTC
D gene: TRBD2; J gene: TRBJ2-3; clone size: many; V gene: TRBV5-1; CDR3 protein: CASSLSGISTDTQYF; CDR3 DNA: TGCGCCAGCAGCTTAAGCGGGATTAGCACAGATACGCAGTATTTT
D gene: TRBD2; J gene: TRBJ2-3; clone size: .; V gene: TRBV25-1; CDR3 protein: CASSEGTSGRTDTQYF; CDR3 DNA: TGTGCCAGCAGTGAAGGGACTAGCGGGAGGACAGATACGCAGTATTTT
D gene: .; J gene: TRBJ1-3; clone size: many; V gene: TRBV30; CDR3 protein: CAWSVSGNTIYF; CDR3 DNA: TGTGCCTGGAGTGTTAGTGGAAACACCATATATTTT
D gene: TRBD1; J gene: TRBJ1-2; clone size: .; V gene: TRBV5-6; CDR3 protein: CASRTAGGGDGYTF; CDR3 DNA: TGTGCCAGCAGGACGGCAGGGGGAGGAGATGGCTACACCTTC
D gene: TRBD1; J gene: TRBJ2-5; clone size: .; V gene: TRBV15; CDR3 protein: CATSRVRPPGRGQRGETQYF; CDR3 DNA: TGTGCCACCAGCAGAGTCCGCCCCCCTGGCAGGGGGCAAAGGGGAGAGACCCAGTACTTC
D gene: TRBD2; J gene: TRBJ2-1; clone size: many; V gene: TRBV3-1; CDR3 protein: CASSQTSGLLHEQFF; CDR3 DNA: TGTGCCAGCAGCCAGACTAGCGGCTTACTGCATGAGCAGTTCTTC
D gene: .; J gene: TRBJ1-1; clone size: .; V gene: TRBV5-1; CDR3 protein: CASSGGGGASTEAFF; CDR3 DNA: TGCGCCAGCAGCGGGGGGGGGGGGGCCTCCACTGAAGCTTTCTTT
D gene: .; J gene: TRBJ2-3; clone size: many; V gene: TRBV12-3/TRBV12-4; CDR3 protein: CASSLLRTARTDTQYF; CDR3 DNA: TGTGCCAGCAGTCTACTGAGGACAGCCCGCACAGATACGCAGTATTTT
D gene: .; J gene: TRBJ2-7; clone size: many; V gene: TRBV2; CDR3 protein: CASSELQGVSYEQYF; CDR3 DNA: TGTGCCAGCAGTGAGTTGCAGGGAGTCTCCTACGAGCAGTACTTC
D gene: TRBD2; J gene: TRBJ2-3; clone size: .; V gene: TRBV11-3; CDR3 protein: CASSSLAGTTQYF; CDR3 DNA: TGTGCCAGCAGCTCACTAGCGGGGACTACGCAGTATTTT
D gene: .; J gene: TRBJ2-1; clone size: many; V gene: TRBV29-1; CDR3 protein: CSVPGNEQFF; CDR3 DNA: TGCAGCGTTCCAGGAAATGAGCAGTTCTTC
D gene: .; J gene: TRBJ2-3; clone size: few; V gene: TRBV6-1; CDR3 protein: CTSRHLGGRGTDTQYF; CDR3 DNA: TGTACCAGCAGGCACCTAGGGGGTCGCGGCACAGATACGCAGTATTTT
D gene: .; J gene: TRBJ2-3; clone size: many; V gene: TRBV28; CDR3 protein: CASSLWPGNRESVTDTQYF; CDR3 DNA: TGTGCCAGCAGTTTATGGCCGGGGAACAGGGAATCCGTCACAGATACGCAGTATTTT
D gene: TRBD2; J gene: TRBJ2-7; clone size: many; V gene: TRBV10-3; CDR3 protein: CAISRTGTSGSYEQYF; CDR3 DNA: TGTGCCATCAGCCGGACCGGGACTAGCGGTTCCTACGAGCAGTACTTC
D gene: .; J gene: TRBJ1-2; clone size: .; V gene: TRBV29-1; CDR3 protein: CSVVSGNGYTF; CDR3 DNA: TGCAGCGTTGTTTCCGGGAATGGCTACACCTTC
D gene: TRBD2; J gene: TRBJ2-5; clone size: many; V gene: TRBV29-1; CDR3 protein: CSVSREGETQYF; CDR3 DNA: TGCAGCGTTTCCAGGGAGGGCGAGACCCAGTACTTC
D gene: .; J gene: TRBJ1-2; clone size: many; V gene: TRBV12-3/TRBV12-4; CDR3 protein: CASSPGTPLSGYTF; CDR3 DNA: TGTGCCAGCAGTCCCGGGACGCCCTTATCTGGCTACACCTTC
D gene: TRBD1; J gene: TRBJ2-1; clone size: .; V gene: TRBV2; CDR3 protein: CASRDREIDNEQFF; CDR3 DNA: TGTGCCAGCAGGGACAGGGAAATCGACAATGAGCAGTTCTTC
D gene: .; J gene: TRBJ2-1; clone size: many; V gene: TRBV2; CDR3 protein: CASSEIVGVVNEQFF; CDR3 DNA: TGTGCCAGCAGTGAAATCGTAGGGGTTGTAAATGAGCAGTTCTTC
D gene: TRBD1; J gene: TRBJ1-1; clone size: .; V gene: TRBV28; CDR3 protein: CASGTLGQGYTEAFF; CDR3 DNA: TGTGCCAGCGGAACCCTAGGACAGGGATACACTGAAGCTTTCTTT
D gene: TRBD2; J gene: TRBJ2-5; clone size: many; V gene: TRBV4-3; CDR3 protein: CASSQTIAGGQETQYF; CDR3 DNA: TGCGCCAGCAGCCAAACAATAGCGGGAGGCCAAGAGACCCAGTACTTC
D gene: .; J gene: TRBJ2-4; clone size: many; V gene: TRBV6-2/TRBV6-3; CDR3 protein: CASSYSRQAKNIQYF; CDR3 DNA: TGTGCCAGCAGTTACTCCCGGCAAGCCAAAAACATTCAGTACTTC
D gene: TRBD1; J gene: TRBJ1-1; clone size: many; V gene: TRBV6-2/TRBV6-3; CDR3 protein: CASSYRGPYTEAFF; CDR3 DNA: TGTGCCAGCAGTTACAGGGGGCCGTACACTGAAGCTTTCTTT
D gene: .; J gene: TRBJ1-2; clone size: many; V gene: TRBV2; CDR3 protein: CASGRGEGYGYTF; CDR3 DNA: TGTGCCAGCGGTCGAGGGGAAGGCTATGGCTACACCTTC
D gene: .; J gene: TRBJ2-5; clone size: many; V gene: TRBV30; CDR3 protein: CAWSGGGGETQYF; CDR3 DNA: TGTGCCTGGAGTGGGGGAGGGGGTGAGACCCAGTACTTC
D gene: TRBD2; J gene: TRBJ2-1; clone size: .; V gene: TRBV6-2/TRBV6-3; CDR3 protein: CASSTQRGARDEQFF; CDR3 DNA: TGTGCCAGCAGTACCCAGCGGGGGGCCAGGGATGAGCAGTTCTTC
D gene: .; J gene: TRBJ1-2; clone size: few; V gene: TRBV20-1; CDR3 protein: CSAAGHYDYTF; CDR3 DNA: TGCAGTGCAGCCGGACACTATGACTACACCTTC
D gene: TRBD1; J gene: TRBJ2-7; clone size: many; V gene: TRBV7-2; CDR3 protein: CASSQDRGEEQYF; CDR3 DNA: TGTGCCAGCAGCCAGGACAGGGGTGAGGAGCAGTACTTC
D gene: TRBD1; J gene: TRBJ2-5; clone size: .; V gene: TRBV7-7; CDR3 protein: CASSLGGQAQETQYF; CDR3 DNA: TGTGCTAGCAGCTTAGGTGGACAGGCTCAAGAGACCCAGTACTTC
D gene: TRBD1; J gene: TRBJ2-5; clone size: many; V gene: TRBV6-2/TRBV6-3; CDR3 protein: CASSYRPSQTGEEETQYF; CDR3 DNA: TGTGCCAGCAGTTACCGACCCTCGCAAACAGGGGAAGAAGAGACCCAGTACTTC
D gene: .; J gene: TRBJ2-7; clone size: .; V gene: TRBV18; CDR3 protein: CASSPGQGSSEQYF; CDR3 DNA: TGTGCCAGCTCACCAGGGCAGGGTTCGTCCGAGCAGTACTTC
D gene: .; J gene: TRBJ1-1; clone size: .; V gene: TRBV7-3; CDR3 protein: CASSLNAMGTESEAFF; CDR3 DNA: TGTGCCAGCAGCTTAAACGCGATGGGGACGGAAAGTGAAGCTTTCTTT
D gene: .; J gene: TRBJ1-2; clone size: .; V gene: TRBV6-2/TRBV6-3; CDR3 protein: CASSSSPDGYTF; CDR3 DNA: .
D gene: TRBD1; J gene: TRBJ2-2; clone size: few; V gene: TRBV5-6; CDR3 protein: CASSWGTGVTGELFF; CDR3 DNA: TGTGCCAGCAGCTGGGGGACAGGGGTCACCGGGGAGCTGTTTTTT
D gene: .; J gene: TRBJ1-6; clone size: few; V gene: TRBV28; CDR3 protein: CASQGGGRSSPLHF; CDR3 DNA: TGTGCCAGCCAAGGGGGGGGTCGGAGTTCACCCCTCCACTTT
D gene: TRBD2; J gene: TRBJ2-5; clone size: .; V gene: TRBV6-2/TRBV6-3; CDR3 protein: CASSYTSGSQETQYF; CDR3 DNA: TGTGCCAGCAGTTACACTAGCGGGAGTCAAGAGACCCAGTACTTC
D gene: TRBD1; J gene: TRBJ2-5; clone size: .; V gene: TRBV20-1; CDR3 protein: CSASSASSPRQGEETQYF; CDR3 DNA: TGCAGTGCTAGTAGTGCCAGCAGCCCCAGACAGGGAGAAGAGACCCAGTACTTC